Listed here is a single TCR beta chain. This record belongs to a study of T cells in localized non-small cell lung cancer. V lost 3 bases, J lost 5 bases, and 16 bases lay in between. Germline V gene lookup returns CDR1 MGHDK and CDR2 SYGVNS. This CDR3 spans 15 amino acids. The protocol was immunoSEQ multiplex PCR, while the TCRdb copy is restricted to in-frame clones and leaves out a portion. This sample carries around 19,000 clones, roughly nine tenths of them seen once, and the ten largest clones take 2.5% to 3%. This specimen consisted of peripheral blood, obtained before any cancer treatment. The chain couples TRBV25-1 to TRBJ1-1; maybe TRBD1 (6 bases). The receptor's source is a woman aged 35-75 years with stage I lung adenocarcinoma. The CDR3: CASSEHTGLGTEAFF. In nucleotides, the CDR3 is TGTGCCAGCAGTGAGCATACAGGGCTCGGGACTGAAGCTTTCTTT.